This T cell receptor (beta chain) was retrieved from a study of OX40 agonist ivuxolimab in advanced cancers. Whole-study context: Dose-escalation patients had hepatocellular carcinoma, melanoma, renal cell or head and neck cancer. The group had a mean age of about 64 years, ranged from 23 to 79, and was 80% to 90% male. Patients achieving partial responses numbered three: one hepatocellular carcinoma case and two cutaneous melanoma cases.

The CDR3 extends over 16 amino acids. The V and J ends lost 2 bases and 0 bases respectively, with 8 bases between them. Germline V lookup: CDR1 LGHNA, CDR2 YSLEER. Some clones are missing from TCRdb's copy, which holds only in-frame ones; the method was immunoSEQ multiplex PCR. The repertoire includes fewer than 25,000 clones, approximately 78% of them detected once, and around 1.4% sits in the top ten. The sequences come from CD4+ or CD8+ T cells sorted from blood, collected in a trial of the OX40 agonist ivuxolimab. This receptor was taken from an adult with an advanced solid tumor such as melanoma, head and neck, liver or kidney cancer. The rearrangement joins TRBV4-3 to TRBJ2-6, with a weak D call TRBD1 (6 bases). The CDR3 here is CASSQKTGSGANVLTF. Written as DNA, the CDR3 is TGCGCCAGCAGCCAAAAGACAGGCTCTGGGGCCAACGTCCTGACTTTC.